Reported below is one TCR beta chain. Its antigen target is currently unknown. No much larger clone is present one base from it, and per-base qualities are unavailable. The donors were included in the validation cohort of some 110 subjects, a group kept apart from the roughly 610-subject first cohort. These data belong to a study of cytomegalovirus exposure and HLA in healthy donors (dated 2017 in TCRdb). Regarding the research as a whole: According to a later analysis, one platform produced both the approximately 110 validation repertoires and the 666 repertoires of the first cohort. The study aimed to test whether signatures of past pathogen exposure could be identified by cataloging public T cell receptors. High-throughput TCR immunosequencing, statistical association of individual TCRs with disease status, and machine learning were combined to predict cytomegalovirus infection status. A separate validation cohort of 100 to 150 different subjects was used in addition to the 666-subject first cohort.

The protocol used for the library was the immunoSEQ multiplex PCR assay. On the study's bioinformatics: A statistical classification framework was built for diagnosing cytomegalovirus status from the catalog of TCR beta chain sequences. Entries here come from immuneACCESS through TCRdb and include only in-frame sequences with V and J called. Some clones fail to appear in such tables; in the studies checked, an unresolved V gene covers under half of the shortfall, and the cause of the remainder is unknown. V and J calls and clone size are copied from that table; D and trimming were computed from the DNA. The sample yields tens of thousands of clones; more than 85% were counted once. The ten largest clones represent over 1.5% of the sample. The paper's findings and limits, for the study overall: The authors suggested that the approach could potentially be extended to other disease states and immunological phenotypes. Subsequent analysis determined that TCRs grouped into clusters in the first cohort also showed a tendency toward co-occurrence across the roughly 110 validation repertoires, and 85% to 95% of cluster scores exceeded 0. Across donors, most TCR sequences were observed very rarely, whereas some public TCRs were present in many individuals. A later analysis had no HLA typing for the validation cohort, so co-occurrence there was scored across all 130 or so repertoires. Three of the identified cytomegalovirus-associated TCR beta chains were confirmed in vitro to be specific for cytomegalovirus antigens. In the study, about 150 TCR beta chains were listed as associated with cytomegalovirus. The classifier was reported to diagnose cytomegalovirus status with high specificity and sensitivity in both the original and validation cohorts.

Taken from the germline V gene, the CDR1 and CDR2 loops are KGHSH and LQKENI. V is pruned by 4 bases and J by 0 bases, leaving 9 bases of the junction without a gene match. The CDR3 starts with the cysteine, ends with the phenylalanine, and has 17 residues. Only CDR3 DNA remains: 51 bases, in frame from the first base. Sequences were obtained from PBMCs. The clonotype comes from a woman between 18 and 29 years old in good health and CMV-seronegative. Here the chain combines TRBV18 and TRBJ1-3, and 7 junctional nucleotides match TRBD1. The CDR3 reads CASSRSTQGNSGNTIYF. The sequenced DNA is TGTGCCAGCTCACGATCTACACAGGGGAACTCTGGAAACACCATATATTTT.